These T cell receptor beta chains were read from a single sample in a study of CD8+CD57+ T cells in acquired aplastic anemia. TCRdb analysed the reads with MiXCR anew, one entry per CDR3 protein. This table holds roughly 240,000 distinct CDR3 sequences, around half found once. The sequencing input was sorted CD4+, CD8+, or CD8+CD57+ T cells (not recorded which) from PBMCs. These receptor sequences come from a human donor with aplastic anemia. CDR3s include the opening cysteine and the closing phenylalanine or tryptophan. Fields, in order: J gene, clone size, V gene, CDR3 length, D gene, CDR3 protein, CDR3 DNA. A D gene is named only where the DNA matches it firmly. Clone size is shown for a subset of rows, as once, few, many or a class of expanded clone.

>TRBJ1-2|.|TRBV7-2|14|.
CASSRADGSYGYTF
TGTGCCAGCAGCCGCGCGGATGGATCCTATGGCTACACCTTC
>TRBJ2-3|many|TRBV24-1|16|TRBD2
CATSDLLAGDPDTQYF
TGTGCCACCAGTGATTTACTAGCGGGAGACCCAGATACGCAGTATTTT
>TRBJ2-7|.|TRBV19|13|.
CASITSVTYEQYF
TGTGCCAGTATTACCTCAGTCACCTACGAGCAGTACTTC
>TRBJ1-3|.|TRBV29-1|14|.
CSVAYRDFGNTIYF
TGCAGCGTTGCCTACCGGGACTTTGGAAACACCATATATTTT
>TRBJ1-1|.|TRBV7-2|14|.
CASTPGARNTEAFF
TGTGCCAGCACCCCCGGGGCAAGGAACACTGAAGCTTTCTTT
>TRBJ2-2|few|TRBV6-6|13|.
CASSYMNTGELFF
TGTGCCAGCAGTTACATGAACACCGGGGAGCTGTTTTTT
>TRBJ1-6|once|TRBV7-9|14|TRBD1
CASSSTGMYSPLHF
TGTGCCAGCAGCTCGACAGGGATGTATTCACCCCTCCACTTT
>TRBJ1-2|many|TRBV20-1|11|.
CSDRHNYGYTF
TGCAGTGATCGTCACAACTATGGCTACACCTTC
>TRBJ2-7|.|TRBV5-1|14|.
CASSLQGYPYEQYF
TGCGCCAGCAGTTTACAGGGTTACCCTTACGAGCAGTACTTC
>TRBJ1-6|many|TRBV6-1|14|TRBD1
CATLRDSLNSPLHF
TGTGCCACCCTCAGGGACAGTCTTAATTCACCCCTCCACTTT
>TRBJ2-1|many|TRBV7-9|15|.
CASSSPVSFLNEQFF
TGTGCCAGCAGCTCCCCGGTCTCCTTCCTGAATGAGCAGTTCTTC
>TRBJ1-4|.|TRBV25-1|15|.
CASSEWGQGNEKPFF
.
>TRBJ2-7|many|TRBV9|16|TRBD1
CASSYLGGTGEEEQYF
TGTGCCAGCAGCTACTTAGGTGGGACAGGGGAGGAAGAGCAGTACTTC
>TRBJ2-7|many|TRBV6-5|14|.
CASSPGPGSYEQYF
TGTGCCAGCAGTCCGGGGCCGGGCTCCTACGAGCAGTACTTC
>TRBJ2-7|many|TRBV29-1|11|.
CSVPGTHEQYF
TGCAGCGTTCCCGGGACACACGAGCAGTACTTC
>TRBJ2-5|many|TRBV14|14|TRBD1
CASSQTGGFETQYF
TGTGCCAGCAGCCAAACAGGGGGCTTTGAGACCCAGTACTTC
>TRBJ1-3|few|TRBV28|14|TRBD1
CASSDRGSGNTIYF
TGTGCCAGCAGTGACAGGGGATCAGGAAACACCATATATTTT
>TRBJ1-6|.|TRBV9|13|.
CASNIETGSPLHF
TGTGCCAGCAACATTGAGACCGGTTCACCCCTCCACTTT
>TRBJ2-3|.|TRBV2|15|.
CASSGATSSTDTQYF
TGTGCCAGCAGTGGCGCGACATCTAGCACAGATACGCAGTATTTT
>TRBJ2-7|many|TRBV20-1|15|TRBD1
CSASRTGTVNYEQYF
TGCAGTGCTAGCCGGACCGGGACAGTGAACTACGAGCAGTACTTC
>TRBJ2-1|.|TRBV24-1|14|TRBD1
CATPTGTGLDEQFF
TGTGCCACTCCAACCGGGACAGGCCTCGATGAGCAGTTCTTC
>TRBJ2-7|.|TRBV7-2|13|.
CASSLQDFYEQYF
TGTGCCAGCAGCCTGCAGGACTTCTACGAGCAGTACTTC
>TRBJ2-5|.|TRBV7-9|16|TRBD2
CASSQDSWEGLETQYF
TGTGCCAGCAGTCAGGACTCGTGGGAGGGGTTGGAGACCCAGTACTTC
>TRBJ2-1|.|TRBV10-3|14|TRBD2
CAISWTSGSGVKYF
TGTGCCATCAGTTGGACTAGCGGGAGTGGGGTTAAGTACTTC
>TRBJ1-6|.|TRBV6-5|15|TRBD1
CASSPRQGWNSPLHF
TGTGCCAGCAGTCCCAGACAGGGATGGAATTCACCCCTCCACTTT
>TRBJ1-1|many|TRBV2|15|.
CASSEEADMNTEAFF
TGTGCCAGCAGTGAAGAGGCAGACATGAACACTGAAGCTTTCTTT
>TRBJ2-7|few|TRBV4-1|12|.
CASKRGSGEQYF
TGCGCCAGCAAACGGGGCAGTGGCGAGCAGTACTTC
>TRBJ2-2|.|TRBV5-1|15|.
CASSPENRYTGELFF
TGCGCCAGCAGCCCCGAAAACAGGTACACCGGGGAGCTGTTTTTT
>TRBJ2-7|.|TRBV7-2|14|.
CASSHPLVSYEQYF
TGTGCCAGCAGCCACCCTTTAGTGTCCTACGAGCAGTACTTC
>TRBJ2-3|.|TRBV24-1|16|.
CATSDFGTGSTDTQYF
TGTGCCACCAGTGATTTTGGGACGGGAAGCACAGATACGCAGTATTTT
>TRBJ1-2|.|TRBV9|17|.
CASSVTSGGTSDYGYTF
TGTGCCAGCAGCGTAACGTCGGGTGGGACTAGCGACTATGGCTACACCTTC
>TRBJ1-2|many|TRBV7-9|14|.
CASSFAGDNYGYTF
TGTGCCAGCAGCTTCGCAGGGGATAACTATGGCTACACCTTC
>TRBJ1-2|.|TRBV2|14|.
CASSARQADYGYTF
TGTGCCAGCAGTGCCCGACAGGCCGACTATGGCTACACCTTC
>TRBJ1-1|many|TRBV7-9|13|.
CASSEQGRTEAFF
TGTGCCAGCAGCGAGCAGGGGAGGACTGAAGCTTTCTTT